Listed below are T cell receptor beta chains from one sample, sequenced in a study of CD8 T cells in Susac syndrome. TCRdb independently ran MiXCR on the immunoSEQ multiplex PCR reads; one entry per CDR3 protein. The sample has some 260,000 distinct CDR3 sequences, roughly 95% seen once; the top ten hold 0.065% to 0.08%. The sequenced material came from CD4+ T cells from PBMCs. These receptors were collected from a human donor with multiple sclerosis. The CDR3 runs from the conserved cysteine through the conserved F or W. D genes are given only for firm matches. Part of the rows lack a size; the others show once, few, many or a class for expanded clones.

V gene	clone size	J gene	D gene	CDR3 DNA	CDR3 protein
TRBV20-1	.	TRBJ2-2	TRBD1	TGCAGTGCTAGGCCGACAGGGGTCGTTGCCGGGGAGCTGTTTTTT	CSARPTGVVAGELFF
TRBV7-3	.	TRBJ2-4	.	TGTGCCAGCAGCTTAACGGGGGGCCAGGAAAACATTCAGTACTTC	CASSLTGGQENIQYF
TRBV2	.	TRBJ2-1	TRBD2	TGTGCCTCTAACCCGACTAGCGGGCAGTACAATGAGCAGTTCTTC	CASNPTSGQYNEQFF
TRBV20-1	.	TRBJ2-3	TRBD2	TGCAGTGCTAGAGACACACTAGCGGGGCGGGCGCAGTATTTT	CSARDTLAGRAQYF
TRBV29-1	.	TRBJ2-3	TRBD2	TGCAGCGTTTCCCTAGCGGGAGGTACAGATACGCAGTATTTT	CSVSLAGGTDTQYF
TRBV20-1	.	TRBJ1-1	.	TGCAGTGCTAGTAAAGTCGGGACGGAGGGTGGAGCTTTCTTT	CSASKVGTEGGAFF
TRBV4-1	.	TRBJ1-5	TRBD1	TGCGCCAGCAGCCTACAGGGGAAGGATCAGCCCCAGCATTTT	CASSLQGKDQPQHF
TRBV27	few	TRBJ2-5	.	TGTGCCAGCAGTCCCTACAGGGCAGAGACCCAGTACTTC	CASSPYRAETQYF
TRBV12-3/TRBV12-4	.	TRBJ1-2	TRBD1	TGTGCCAGCAGTACGACAGGGCAGGGTGGCTACACCTTC	CASSTTGQGGYTF
TRBV15	.	TRBJ1-1	TRBD1	TGTGCCACCAGCAGACTCGGACAGGGTATTGTCTCGGGGACTGAAGCTTTCTTT	CATSRLGQGIVSGTEAFF
TRBV7-3	.	TRBJ2-1	.	TGTGCCAGCAGCTTAGGCCGGCAGGATGAGCAGTTCTTC	CASSLGRQDEQFF
TRBV11-2	few	TRBJ2-7	TRBD1	TGTGCCAGCAGCCCCCGGACAGGCATCTACGAGCAGTACTTC	CASSPRTGIYEQYF
TRBV5-1	.	TRBJ2-1	.	TGCGCCAGCACCAGGGACCAGGCAAGCGAGCAGTTCTTC	CASTRDQASEQFF
TRBV6-1	.	TRBJ2-3	TRBD1	TGTGCCAGCGCCCACGCATCCACAGGGGCGATGGCAGATACGCAGTATTTT	CASAHASTGAMADTQYF
TRBV7-8	.	TRBJ2-2	.	TGTGCCAGCAGCTTGTTCAGCAGGAACACCGGGGAGCTGTTTTTT	CASSLFSRNTGELFF
TRBV4-2	.	TRBJ2-3	TRBD2	TGTGCCAGCAGCCAAGGGTCTAGCGGGGGCAGAGATACGCAGTATTTT	CASSQGSSGGRDTQYF
TRBV9	.	TRBJ1-2	.	TGTGCCAGCAGCGTAGGACAGGAGTACGACTATGGCTACACCTTC	CASSVGQEYDYGYTF
TRBV4-1	.	TRBJ2-4	TRBD1	TGCGCCAGCAGGCAAGATGGACAGGGTCTGGGGGCCAAAAACATTCAGTACTTC	CASRQDGQGLGAKNIQYF
TRBV12-3/TRBV12-4	.	TRBJ2-2	TRBD2	TGTGCCAGCAGTTTTGGACTAGCGGGGGGGGTCGGGGAGCTGTTTTTT	CASSFGLAGGVGELFF
TRBV19	.	TRBJ1-5	.	TGTGCCAGTACCGGGGCGGGGGGGCATAGCAATCAGCCCCAGCATTTT	CASTGAGGHSNQPQHF
TRBV4-1	.	TRBJ1-2	TRBD1	TGCGCCAGCAACACCCGGGACAGGGGGCAAGTCTATGGCTACACCTTC	CASNTRDRGQVYGYTF
TRBV29-1	few	TRBJ2-7	.	TGCAGCGTTGGGGCATCTCCCTACGAGCAGTACTTC	CSVGASPYEQYF
TRBV13	.	TRBJ2-3	TRBD2	TGTGCCAGCAGCTTACGTCCTCCGTCGACTAGCGGGCCAGATACGCAGTATTTT	CASSLRPPSTSGPDTQYF
TRBV6-2/TRBV6-3	.	TRBJ1-1	.	TGTGCCAGCAGACCCGCAGGGATGAACACTGAAGCTTTCTTT	CASRPAGMNTEAFF
TRBV14	.	TRBJ2-1	TRBD2	TGTGCCAGCAGCCAAGAACAGGGACTAGTCGCGGATGAGCAGTTCTTC	CASSQEQGLVADEQFF
TRBV2	.	TRBJ2-6	.	TGTGCCAGCAGTGACACACGGGGGAGAGGGGCCAACGTCCTGACTTTC	CASSDTRGRGANVLTF
TRBV6-5	.	TRBJ2-3	TRBD1	TGTGCCAGCAGTTACCCGGGACAGGGAAGAGATACGCAGTATTTT	CASSYPGQGRDTQYF
TRBV10-3	.	TRBJ1-1	.	TGTGCCATCAGTCCCTCGGGGGGGCGGGTTCCTGAAGCTTTCTTT	CAISPSGGRVPEAFF
TRBV6-2/TRBV6-3	.	TRBJ2-5	.	TGTGCCAGCAGCCAAATTAGCGGACGGGAGACCCAGTACTTC	CASSQISGRETQYF
TRBV7-8	.	TRBJ2-7	.	TGTGCCAGCAGCTTAGCATCAGGGGGGGGACAGCCCTACGAGCAGTACTTC	CASSLASGGGQPYEQYF
TRBV7-2	.	TRBJ1-1	.	TGTGCCAGCAGCTCGAACCGTCAGGGTGAAGCTTTCTTT	CASSSNRQGEAFF
TRBV28	.	TRBJ2-2	TRBD1	TGTGCCAGCAAGAGGGGGCGGGACACCGGGGAGCTGTTTTTT	CASKRGRDTGELFF
TRBV29-1	.	TRBJ2-5	TRBD2	TGCAGCGGGGGGGGACCAGATCAAGAGACCCAGTACTTC	CSGGGPDQETQYF
TRBV30	once	TRBJ2-5	TRBD1	TGTGCCCACGGGACAGGGGGCGAAGAGACCCAGTACTTC	CAHGTGGEETQYF
TRBV3-1	.	TRBJ1-2	TRBD1	TGTGCCAGCAGCCGAACAGGGGTGGTCTATGGCTACACCTTC	CASSRTGVVYGYTF
TRBV5-4	.	TRBJ2-3	TRBD2	TGTGCCAGCAGCTCAGGGACTAGCGGGAGAAACACAGATACGCAGTATTTT	CASSSGTSGRNTDTQYF
TRBV14	.	TRBJ2-7	.	TGTGCCAGCAGCCCAGGGTTCGAGCAGTACTTC	CASSPGFEQYF
TRBV19	.	TRBJ1-6	.	TGTGCCAGTAGCCCCGGTATGCGGGTTGATTCACCCCTCCACTTT	CASSPGMRVDSPLHF
TRBV4-2	.	TRBJ2-1	.	TGTGCCAGCAGCCAAGAGTCCGGGTTCTACAATGAGCAGTTCTTC	CASSQESGFYNEQFF
TRBV6-5	.	TRBJ2-5	TRBD2	TGTGCCAGCAGCCCCGGGCGGGGGGCGGAGACCCAGTACTTC	CASSPGRGAETQYF
TRBV7-2	.	TRBJ1-2	TRBD1	TGTGCCAGCAGCCTCGAAGGAGGGACAGCCCTTTCCTATGGCTACACCTTC	CASSLEGGTALSYGYTF
TRBV5-4	.	TRBJ2-7	TRBD1	TGTGCCAGCAGCGGGGACAGGGGTTACGAGCAGTACTTC	CASSGDRGYEQYF
TRBV20-1	.	TRBJ2-3	TRBD2	TGCAGTGCTAGCGGGGGGGCAACAGATACGCAGTATTTT	CSASGGATDTQYF
TRBV20-1	.	TRBJ2-5	.	TGCAGTGCTATAGGAGGGCAAGAGACCCAGTACTTC	CSAIGGQETQYF
TRBV12-3/TRBV12-4	.	TRBJ1-4	.	TGTGCCAGCAGTTTCCGGGAAAAACTGTTTTTT	CASSFREKLFF